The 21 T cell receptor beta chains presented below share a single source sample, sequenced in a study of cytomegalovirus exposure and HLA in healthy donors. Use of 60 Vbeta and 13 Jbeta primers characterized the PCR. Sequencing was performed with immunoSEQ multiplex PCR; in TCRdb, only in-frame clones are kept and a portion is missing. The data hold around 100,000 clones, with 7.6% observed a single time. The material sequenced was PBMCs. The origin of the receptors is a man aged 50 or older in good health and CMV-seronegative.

CDR3 loop: CASSPGVRVGNEKLFF. The CDR3 nucleotides read TGTGCCAGCAGTCCCGGGGTTCGGGTCGGTAATGAAAAACTGTTTTTT. This chain links TRBV28 with TRBJ1-4; D is unclear. In germline, CDR1 is MDHEN, CDR2 SYDVKM. The length of the CDR3 is 16 residues. V was shortened by 5 bases and J by 4 bases, with 17 bases between the two germline ends. The full variable domain, in which reference TRBV28 and TRBJ1-4 provide the parts outside the CDR3, is DVKVTQSSRYLVKRTGEKVFLECVQDMDHENMFWYRQDPGLGLRLIYFSYDVKMKEKGDIPEGYSVSREKKERFSLILESASTNQTSMYLCASSPGVRVGNEKLFFGSGTQLSVL.

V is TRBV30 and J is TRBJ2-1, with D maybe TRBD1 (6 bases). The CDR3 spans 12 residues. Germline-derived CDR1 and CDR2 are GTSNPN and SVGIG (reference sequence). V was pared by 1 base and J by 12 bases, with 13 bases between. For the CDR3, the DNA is TGTGCCTGGAGTGCACACAGGGAGTCGCAGTTCTTC. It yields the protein CAWSAHRESQFF.

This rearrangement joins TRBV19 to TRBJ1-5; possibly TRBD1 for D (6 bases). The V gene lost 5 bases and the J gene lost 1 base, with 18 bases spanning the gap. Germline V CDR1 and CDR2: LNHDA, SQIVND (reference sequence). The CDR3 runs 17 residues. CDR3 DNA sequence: TGTGCCAGTAGTCTGGCTCGGACAGCGGCAAGCAATCAGCCCCAGCATTTT. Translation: CASSLARTAASNQPQHF.

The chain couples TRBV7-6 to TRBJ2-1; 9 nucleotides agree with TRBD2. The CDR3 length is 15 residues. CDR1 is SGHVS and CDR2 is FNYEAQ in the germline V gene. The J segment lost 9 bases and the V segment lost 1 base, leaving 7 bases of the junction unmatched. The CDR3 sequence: CASSLEAGGPGEQFF. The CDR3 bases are TGTGCCAGCAGCTTAGAGGCGGGAGGGCCGGGTGAGCAGTTCTTC. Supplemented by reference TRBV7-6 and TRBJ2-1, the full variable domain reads GAGVSQSPRYKVTKRGQDVALRCDPISGHVSLYWYRQALGQGPEFLTYFNYEAQQDKSGLPNDRFSAERPEGSISTLTIQRTEQRDSAMYRCASSLEAGGPGEQFFGPGTRLTVL.

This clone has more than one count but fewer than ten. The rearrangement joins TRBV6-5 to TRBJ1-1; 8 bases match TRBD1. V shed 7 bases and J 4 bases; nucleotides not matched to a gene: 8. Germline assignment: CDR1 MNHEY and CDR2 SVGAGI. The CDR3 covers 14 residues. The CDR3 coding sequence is TGTGCCAGCAAACCAGGGGGCTCGGGCACTGAAGCTTTCTTT. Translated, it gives CASKPGGSGTEAFF.

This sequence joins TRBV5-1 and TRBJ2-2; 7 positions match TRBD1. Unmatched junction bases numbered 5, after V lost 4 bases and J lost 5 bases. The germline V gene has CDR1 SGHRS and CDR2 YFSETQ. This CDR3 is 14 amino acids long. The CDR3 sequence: CASSDLRGTGELFF. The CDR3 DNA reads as TGCGCCAGCAGCGACCTCAGGGGGACCGGGGAGCTGTTTTTT.

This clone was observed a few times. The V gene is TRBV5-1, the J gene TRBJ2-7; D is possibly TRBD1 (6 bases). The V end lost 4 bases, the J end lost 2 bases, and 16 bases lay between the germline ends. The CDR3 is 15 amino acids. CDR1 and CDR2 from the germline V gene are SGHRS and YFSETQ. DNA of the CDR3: TGCGCCAGCAGCCAAGACCCGGGACACGCCTACGAGCAGTACTTC. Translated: CASSQDPGHAYEQYF.

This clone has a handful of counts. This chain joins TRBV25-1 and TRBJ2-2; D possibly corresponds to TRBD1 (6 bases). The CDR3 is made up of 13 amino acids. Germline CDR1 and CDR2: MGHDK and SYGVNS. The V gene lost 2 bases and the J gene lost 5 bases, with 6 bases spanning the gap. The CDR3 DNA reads TGTGCCAGCAGTGAAAGGGGGACCGGGGAGCTGTTTTTT. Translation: CASSERGTGELFF.

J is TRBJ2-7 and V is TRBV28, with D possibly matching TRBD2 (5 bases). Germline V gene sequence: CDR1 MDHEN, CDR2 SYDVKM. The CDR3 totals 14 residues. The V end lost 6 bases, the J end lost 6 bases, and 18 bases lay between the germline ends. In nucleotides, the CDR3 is TGTGCCAGCAGCGAGGGAACGGTACGAGTCGAGCAGTACTTC. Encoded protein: CASSEGTVRVEQYF.

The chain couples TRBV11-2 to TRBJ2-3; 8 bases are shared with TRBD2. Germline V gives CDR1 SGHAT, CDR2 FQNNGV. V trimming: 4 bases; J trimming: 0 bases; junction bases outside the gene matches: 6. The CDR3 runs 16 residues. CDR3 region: CASSSIAGPSTDTQYF. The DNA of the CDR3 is TGTGCCAGCAGCTCGATAGCGGGGCCCAGCACAGATACGCAGTATTTT. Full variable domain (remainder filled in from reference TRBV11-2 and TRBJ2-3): EAGVAQSPRYKIIEKRQSVAFWCNPISGHATLYWYQQILGQGPKLLIQFQNNGVVDDSQLPKDRFSAERLKGVDSTLKIQPAKLEDSAVYLCASSSIAGPSTDTQYFGPGTRLTVL.

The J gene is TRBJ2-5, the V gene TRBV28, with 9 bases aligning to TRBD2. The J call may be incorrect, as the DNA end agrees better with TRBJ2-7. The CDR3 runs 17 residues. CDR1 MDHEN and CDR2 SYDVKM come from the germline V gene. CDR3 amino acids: CASSSTKTSGPPYEQYF. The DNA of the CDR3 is TGTGCCAGCAGTTCAACCAAGACTAGCGGACCACCCTACGAGCAGTACTTC.

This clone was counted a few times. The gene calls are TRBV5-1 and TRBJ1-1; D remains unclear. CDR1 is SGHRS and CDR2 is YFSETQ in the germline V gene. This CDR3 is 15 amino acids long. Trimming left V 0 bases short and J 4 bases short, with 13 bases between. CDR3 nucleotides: TGCGCCAGCAGCTTGGATGCGAGTGTCGGCACTGAAGCTTTCTTT. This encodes CASSLDASVGTEAFF.

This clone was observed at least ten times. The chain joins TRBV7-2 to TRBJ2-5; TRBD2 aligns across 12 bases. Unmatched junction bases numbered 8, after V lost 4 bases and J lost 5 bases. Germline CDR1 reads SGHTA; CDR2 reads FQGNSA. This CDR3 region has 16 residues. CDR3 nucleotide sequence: TGTGCCAGCAGCTCCCATATCCTAGCGGGAGGGGAGACCCAGTACTTC. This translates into CASSSHILAGGETQYF.

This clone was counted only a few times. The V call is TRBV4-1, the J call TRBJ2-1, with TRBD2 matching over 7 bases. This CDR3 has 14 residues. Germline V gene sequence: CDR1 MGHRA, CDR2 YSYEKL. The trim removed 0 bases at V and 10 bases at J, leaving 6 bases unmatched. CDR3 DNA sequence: TGCGCCAGCAGCCAAGAATCATCGGGGGGAGAGCAGTTCTTC. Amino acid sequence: CASSQESSGGEQFF.

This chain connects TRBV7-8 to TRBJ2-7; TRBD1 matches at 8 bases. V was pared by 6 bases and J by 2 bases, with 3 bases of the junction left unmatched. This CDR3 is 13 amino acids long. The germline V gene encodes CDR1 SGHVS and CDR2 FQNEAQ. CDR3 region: CASRRDRTYEQYF. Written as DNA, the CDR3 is TGTGCCAGCAGACGGGACAGGACCTACGAGCAGTACTTC.

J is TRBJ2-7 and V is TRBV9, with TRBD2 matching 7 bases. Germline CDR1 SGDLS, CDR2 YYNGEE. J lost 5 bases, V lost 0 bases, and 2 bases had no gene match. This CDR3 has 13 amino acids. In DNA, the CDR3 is TGTGCCAGCAGCGTAGTTGGGAGGGACGAGCAGTACTTC. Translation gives CASSVVGRDEQYF.

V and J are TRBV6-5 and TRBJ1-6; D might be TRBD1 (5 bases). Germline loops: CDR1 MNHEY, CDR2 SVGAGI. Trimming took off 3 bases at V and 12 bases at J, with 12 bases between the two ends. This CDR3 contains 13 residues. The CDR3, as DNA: TGTGCCAGCAGTTATTCGGGGGGAATACCCCTCCACTTT. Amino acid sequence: CASSYSGGIPLHF.

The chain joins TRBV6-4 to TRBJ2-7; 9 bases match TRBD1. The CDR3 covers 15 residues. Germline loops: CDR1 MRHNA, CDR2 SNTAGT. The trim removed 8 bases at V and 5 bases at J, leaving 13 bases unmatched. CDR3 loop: CASLQGAGRRNEQYF. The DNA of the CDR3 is TGTGCCAGCCTACAGGGGGCAGGTAGAAGGAACGAGCAGTACTTC.

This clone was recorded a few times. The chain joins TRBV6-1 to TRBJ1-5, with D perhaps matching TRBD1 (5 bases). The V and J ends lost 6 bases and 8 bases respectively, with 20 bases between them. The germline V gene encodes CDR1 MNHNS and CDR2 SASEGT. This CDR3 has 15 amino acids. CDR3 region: CASRLPGLSWKPQHF. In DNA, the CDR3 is TGTGCCAGCAGACTACCGGGACTATCCTGGAAGCCCCAGCATTTT.

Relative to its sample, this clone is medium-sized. The CDR3 region is CASSQVQYNEQFF. CDR3 sequence (DNA): TGCGCCAGCAGCCAGGTTCAGTACAATGAGCAGTTCTTC. V and J are TRBV4-1 and TRBJ2-1; no clear D gene. Trimming removed 3 bases at V and 4 bases at J, with 7 bases between. Germline V gives CDR1 MGHRA, CDR2 YSYEKL. There are 13 residues in the CDR3.

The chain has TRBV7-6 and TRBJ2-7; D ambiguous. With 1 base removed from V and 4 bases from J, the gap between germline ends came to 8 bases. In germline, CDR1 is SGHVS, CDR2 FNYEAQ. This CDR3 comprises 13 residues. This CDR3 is CASSLEQHYEQYF. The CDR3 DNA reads TGTGCCAGCAGCTTAGAACAGCATTACGAGCAGTACTTC.